One and the same sample provided the 21 T cell receptor beta chains below, sequenced in a study of human T cells and chemical hapten exposure. TCRdb reanalysed the RACE reads using MiXCR and keeps one entry per CDR3 protein. The sample lists tens of thousands of distinct CDR3 sequences; 10% to 13% were seen once. Time point given: patch test 1, 2 weeks after DPC sensitization. Specified treatment: therapeutic diphenylcyclopropenone sensitization with weekly scalp DPC. Sequencing used whole blood, obtained in connection with sensitization to the hapten diphenylcyclopropenone (DPC). The source is a man aged 35-49 years with alopecia areata. Some clones in this sample may be carry-over from other donors' samples.

This clonotype was picked up a small number of times. V usage is TRBV7-8 and J usage is TRBJ2-7; 12 nucleotides align to TRBD2. The CDR3 is 19 residues long. With V trimmed by 5 bases and J by 4 bases, 18 bases remained unmatched. Germline V gives CDR1 SGHVS, CDR2 FQNEAQ. The chain's CDR3 is CASSPYRTSGIQEQYEQYV. CDR3 coding DNA: TGTGCCAGCAGCCCCTATCGGACTAGCGGGATACAGGAACAATACGAGCAGTACGTC.

This clonotype was picked up a small number of times. The chain links TRBV5-6 to TRBJ2-1; D is perhaps TRBD2 (5 bases). The CDR3 covers 15 residues. V lost 2 bases, J lost 7 bases, and 16 bases lay in between. Germline V gives CDR1 SGHDT, CDR2 YYEEEE. This CDR3 reads CASSFDTSTGNEQFF. The CDR3 DNA reads TGTGCCAGCAGCTTTGACACAAGTACGGGGAATGAGCAGTTCTTC.

This clonotype was detected only a few times. The genes are TRBV11-3 and TRBJ2-3; tentatively, D is TRBD2 (6 bases). Germline CDR1 SGHNT, CDR2 YENEEA. The V and J ends lost 8 bases and 3 bases respectively, with 15 bases between them. The CDR3 spans 14 residues. CDR3 in DNA: TGTGCCAGCCGGGACGGGAGTTGGACAGATACGCAGTATTTT. The encoded protein is CASRDGSWTDTQYF.

This clonotype was seen at least ten times. Written as DNA, the CDR3 is TGCAGCGTCGCTAGCGGTGGCTCCTATGAGACCCAGTACTTC. This translates into CSVASGGSYETQYF. The chain couples TRBV29-1 to TRBJ2-5; 7 positions match TRBD2. Germline V gene lookup returns CDR1 SQVTM and CDR2 ANQGSEA. The CDR3 consists of 14 residues. V shed 6 bases, J shed 5 bases, and the junction held 12 bases outside the gene matches.

This sequence joins TRBV2 and TRBJ2-1, with D perhaps TRBD2 (5 bases). The CDR3 totals 16 residues. Germline CDR1 is SNHLY and CDR2 is FYNNEI. With 0 bases removed from V and 6 bases from J, the gap between germline ends came to 15 bases. This CDR3 is CASSEAGSPEGNEQFF. The CDR3 bases are TGTGCCAGCAGTGAAGCGGGTAGCCCCGAGGGCAATGAGCAGTTCTTC.

The table lists this clonotype with many counts. J is TRBJ2-5 and V is TRBV29-1, with 7 bases identical to TRBD1. CDR3 length equals 13 residues. The V and J ends lost 4 bases and 2 bases, in that order; junction bases with no gene match: 4. Germline CDR1 and CDR2: SQVTM and ANQGSEA. For the CDR3, the DNA is TGCAGCGTTGGGGGACAGCGACAAGAGACCCAGTACTTC. Amino acids: CSVGGQRQETQYF.

The chain recombines TRBV7-2 with TRBJ2-7; D not resolved. This CDR3 is 11 amino acids long. The germline gives CDR1 SGHTA, CDR2 FQGNSA. Trimming shortened V by 4 bases and J by 5 bases, and 6 bases separated the two germline ends. The DNA for the CDR3 is TGTGCCAGCAGCTCCGGCCACGAGCAGTACTTC. Translated, it gives CASSSGHEQYF. Together with reference TRBV7-2 and TRBJ2-7, the CDR3 gives the full variable domain: GAGVSQSPSNKVTEKGKDVELRCDPISGHTALYWYRQSLGQGLEFLIYFQGNSAPDKSGLPSDRFSAERTGGSVSTLTIQRTQQEDSAVYLCASSSGHEQYFGPGTRLTVT.

This clonotype showed up just a few times. The rearrangement uses TRBV7-9 and TRBJ2-5; D is possibly TRBD1 or TRBD2 (5 bases each). CDR3 length: 15 amino acids. Trimming removed 5 bases from V and 2 bases from J, with 15 bases in between. Germline CDR1 and CDR2: SEHNR and FQNEAQ (reference sequence). The CDR3 reads CASSQTTGTQETQYF. The CDR3 DNA reads TGTGCCAGCAGCCAAACCACCGGGACGCAAGAGACCCAGTACTTC. Together with reference TRBV7-9 and TRBJ2-5, the CDR3 gives the full variable domain: DTGVSQNPRHKITKRGQNVTFRCDPISEHNRLYWYRQTLGQGPEFLTYFQNEAQLEKSRLLSDRFSAERPKGSFSTLEIQRTEQGDSAMYLCASSQTTGTQETQYFGPGTRLLVL.

The chain joins TRBV29-1 to TRBJ2-7; D is unclear. CDR3 length: 13 residues. From germline, CDR1 is SQVTM and CDR2 ANQGSEA. V lost 2 bases, J lost 2 bases, and 10 bases lay in between. Written as DNA, the CDR3 is TGCAGCGTTGAAACTGATCTAACCTACGAGCAGTACTTC. It translates to CSVETDLTYEQYF.

The rearrangement joins TRBV15 to TRBJ2-4; 10 nucleotides match TRBD1. Looked up from germline, CDR1 is LNHNV and CDR2 is YYDKDF (reference sequence). Trimming cost V 2 bases and J 8 bases; bases outside gene matches: 6. CDR3 size: 15 residues. The CDR3 is CATSRPGTGVHIQYF. In DNA, the CDR3 is TGTGCCACCAGCAGACCTGGGACAGGGGTCCACATTCAGTACTTC.

The chain is built from TRBV20-1 and TRBJ2-5; 12 positions agree with TRBD2. Germline lookup yields CDR1 DFQATT and CDR2 SNEGSKA (reference sequence). With 6 bases clipped from V and 5 bases from J, the junction kept 4 bases outside the gene matches. The CDR3 contains 13 residues. For the CDR3, the DNA is TGCAGTGCCGAGGGACTAGCGGGCGAGACCCAGTACTTC. Encoded protein: CSAEGLAGETQYF.

The chain joins TRBV5-1 to TRBJ1-4; 11 nucleotides match TRBD1. The CDR3 is 16 residues long. Germline CDR1 is SGHRS and CDR2 is YFSETQ. V lost 5 bases to trimming and J lost 5 bases; unmatched junction nucleotides: 8. The CDR3 sequence is CASSLLGQGANEKLFF. The CDR3 DNA is TGCGCCAGCAGTTTACTAGGACAGGGGGCAAATGAAAAACTGTTTTTT.

This clonotype was counted between two and nine times. The chain has TRBV27 and TRBJ1-4, with D tentatively TRBD1 (6 bases). CDR1 is MNHEY and CDR2 is SMNVEV in the germline V gene (reference sequence). The CDR3 runs 14 residues. Trimming pared 2 bases from V and 7 bases from J, leaving 11 bases between. CDR3 sequence reads: CASSLMGAGEKLFF. CDR3 nucleotide sequence: TGTGCCAGCAGTTTAATGGGGGCAGGTGAAAAACTGTTTTTT.

This clonotype occurred a few times. This rearrangement joins TRBV4-3 to TRBJ2-4; 10 nucleotides agree with TRBD2. The V segment lost 1 base and the J segment 7 bases; nucleotides outside the gene matches: 7. Germline CDR1 LGHNA, CDR2 YSLEER. The CDR3 spans 16 residues. In DNA form, the CDR3 reads TGCGCCAGCAGCCAAGCCCTAGCGGGAGCTGGGAACATTCAGTACTTC. Translating it yields CASSQALAGAGNIQYF.

This clonotype was detected only a few times. The rearrangement uses TRBV7-6 and TRBJ1-3, with 9 bases identical to TRBD1. This CDR3 has 17 residues. J gave up 0 bases and V 3 bases, and 6 bases lay outside the gene matches. CDR1 and CDR2 from the germline V gene are SGHVS and FNYEAQ. CDR3 sequence reads: CASSLTGGPSSGNTIYF. The CDR3 bases are TGTGCCAGCAGCTTGACAGGGGGACCCTCCTCTGGAAACACCATATATTTT.

The chain recombines TRBV9 with TRBJ2-1; no reliable D call. Germline CDR1 reads SGDLS; CDR2 reads YYNGEE. This CDR3 is built from 11 residues. V was cut by 0 bases and J by 7 bases, with 2 bases left in between. The CDR3 region is CASSVENEQFF. DNA for the CDR3: TGTGCCAGCAGCGTAGAGAATGAGCAGTTCTTC.

This clonotype has more than one count but fewer than ten. This rearrangement joins TRBV28 to TRBJ1-2, with 7 bases matching TRBD1. The germline V gene has CDR1 MDHEN and CDR2 SYDVKM. The CDR3 totals 13 residues. Trimming took 6 bases from V and 5 from J; bases not matched to a gene: 6. The CDR3 here is CASSWTGLYGYTF. For the CDR3, the DNA is TGTGCCAGCAGCTGGACAGGACTATATGGCTACACCTTC.

In its sample, this clonotype was seen a few times. The gene calls are TRBV5-5 and TRBJ2-3; D is possibly TRBD2 (5 bases). V lost 4 bases and J lost 0, with 12 bases in between. Germline assignment: CDR1 SGHKS and CDR2 YYEKEE (reference sequence). The CDR3 runs 15 residues. CDR3 sequence (DNA): TGTGCCAGCAGCCGGGAACCGCATAGCACAGATACGCAGTATTTT. Its protein is CASSREPHSTDTQYF. The full variable domain, completed using reference TRBV5-5 and TRBJ2-3, is DAGVTQSPTHLIKTRGQQVTLRCSPISGHKSVSWYQQVLGQGPQFIFQYYEKEERGRGNFPDRFSARQFPNYSSELNVNALLLGDSALYLCASSREPHSTDTQYFGPGTRLTVL.

This clonotype was seen a handful of times. The genes are TRBV19 and TRBJ2-3; 8 bases are shared with TRBD2. Germline CDR1 LNHDA, CDR2 SQIVND (reference sequence). The ends lost 5 bases at V and 3 bases at J; junction bases unmatched: 4. The CDR3 is 14 amino acids. In nucleotides, the CDR3 is TGTGCCAGTAGTCCCGGGAGGGTAACAGATACGCAGTATTTT. This sequence encodes CASSPGRVTDTQYF.

The chain employs TRBV11-2 and TRBJ2-1, with 8 nucleotides matching TRBD2. This CDR3 spans 17 amino acids. CDR1 and CDR2 (germline): SGHAT, FQNNGV. J was trimmed by 4 bases and V by 4 bases; bases with no gene match: 12. The CDR3 region is CASSSHPVAGTYNEQFF. The CDR3 DNA follows: TGTGCCAGCAGCTCACACCCAGTAGCGGGGACTTACAATGAGCAGTTCTTC. Using reference TRBV11-2 and TRBJ2-1 for the parts outside the CDR3, the full variable domain is EAGVAQSPRYKIIEKRQSVAFWCNPISGHATLYWYQQILGQGPKLLIQFQNNGVVDDSQLPKDRFSAERLKGVDSTLKIQPAKLEDSAVYLCASSSHPVAGTYNEQFFGPGTRLTVL.

V is TRBV5-5 and J is TRBJ1-2; a weak D match, TRBD1 (5 bases). CDR3 length equals 16 residues. CDR1 is SGHKS, CDR2 YYEKEE, per germline (reference sequence). V shed 0 bases and J shed 4 bases, with 16 bases lying between them. The CDR3 nucleotides are TGTGCCAGCAGCTTGGACGGCGTAGGGGCTGGCTATGGCTACACCTTC. It yields the protein CASSLDGVGAGYGYTF.